This T cell receptor beta chain was identified during a study of blood T cell repertoires in COVID-19. About the research overall: Specimens from acute and convalescent COVID-19 originated in the United States, Italy and Spain. The cDNA or gDNA used as material had been derived from T cells, B-cell-depleted T cells, or PBMCs.

In the original processing: Amplification from reference gene primers served as the basis for estimated nucleated cell counts. Method: immunoSEQ multiplex PCR; TCRdb's copy keeps in-frame clones and lacks some. V, J and clone size are those of that table, while D and trimming were read from the DNA. The profile covers roughly 130,000 clones, with 90% appearing a single time and about 3.5% taken by the ten largest. This CDR3 contains 18 residues. With V trimmed by 0 bases and J by 3 bases, 11 bases remained unmatched. Germline CDR1 is SGHRS and CDR2 is YFSETQ. The V and J genes are TRBV5-1 and TRBJ2-2; 7 positions agree with TRBD1. Sequencing used peripheral blood. This receptor was obtained from a man aged 50-59 years with active COVID-19. CDR3 sequence: CASSLAGGSSIHTGELFF. In DNA, the CDR3 is TGCGCCAGCAGCTTGGCAGGGGGTAGCAGCATACACACCGGGGAGCTGTTTTTT.